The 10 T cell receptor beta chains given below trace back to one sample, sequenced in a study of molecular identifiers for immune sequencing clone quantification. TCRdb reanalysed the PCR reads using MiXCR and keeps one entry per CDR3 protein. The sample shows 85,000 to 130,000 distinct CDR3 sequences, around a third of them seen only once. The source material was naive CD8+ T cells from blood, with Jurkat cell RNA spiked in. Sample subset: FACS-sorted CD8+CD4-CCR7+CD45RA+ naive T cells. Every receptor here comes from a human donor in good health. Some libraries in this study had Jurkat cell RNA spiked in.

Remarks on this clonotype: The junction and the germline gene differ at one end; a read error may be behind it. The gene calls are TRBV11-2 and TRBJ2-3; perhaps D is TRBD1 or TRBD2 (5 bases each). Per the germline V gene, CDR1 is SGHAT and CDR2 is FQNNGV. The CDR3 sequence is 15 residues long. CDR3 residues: CACSLGATNIDTQYF. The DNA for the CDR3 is TGTGCCTGCAGCTTAGGGGCGACTAATATAGATACGCAGTATTTT.

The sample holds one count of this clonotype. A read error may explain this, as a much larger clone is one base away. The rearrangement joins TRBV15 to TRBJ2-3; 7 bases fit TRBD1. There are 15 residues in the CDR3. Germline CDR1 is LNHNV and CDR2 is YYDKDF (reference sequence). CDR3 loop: CATSRGGGGEDTLYF. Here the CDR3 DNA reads TGTGCCACCAGCAGAGGAGGGGGCGGTGAAGATACGCTGTATTTT.

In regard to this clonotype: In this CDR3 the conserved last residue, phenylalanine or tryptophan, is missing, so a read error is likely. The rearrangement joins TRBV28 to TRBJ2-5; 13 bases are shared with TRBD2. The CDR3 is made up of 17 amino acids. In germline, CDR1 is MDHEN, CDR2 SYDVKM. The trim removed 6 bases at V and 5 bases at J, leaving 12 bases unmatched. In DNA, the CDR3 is TGTGCCAGCAGAGTCCCCTCCGGGACTAGCGGGATTGAGACCCAGTACATC. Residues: CASRVPSGTSGIETQYI.

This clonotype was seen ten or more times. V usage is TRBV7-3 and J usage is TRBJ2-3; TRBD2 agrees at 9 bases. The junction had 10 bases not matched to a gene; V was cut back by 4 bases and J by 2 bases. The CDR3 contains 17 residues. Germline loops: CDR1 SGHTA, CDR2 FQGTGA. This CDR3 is CASSSPAVAGVTDTQYF. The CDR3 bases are TGTGCCAGCAGCTCCCCCGCGGTAGCGGGGGTCACAGATACGCAGTATTTT.

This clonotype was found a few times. CDR3 protein: CASSAAVGTSILYEQYF. The DNA for the CDR3 is TGTGCCAGCAGTGCCGCTGTTGGGACTAGCATCCTCTACGAGCAGTACTTC. The rearrangement links TRBV28 to TRBJ2-7; 9 bases agree with TRBD2. The V gene end was trimmed by 5 bases and the J gene end by 3 bases; junction bases not matched to a gene: 14. The CDR3 sequence is 17 residues long. Per germline, CDR1 MDHEN and CDR2 SYDVKM.

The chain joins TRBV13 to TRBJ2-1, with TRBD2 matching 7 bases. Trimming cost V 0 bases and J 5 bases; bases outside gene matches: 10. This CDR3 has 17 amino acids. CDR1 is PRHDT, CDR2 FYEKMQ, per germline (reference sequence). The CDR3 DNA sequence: TGTGCCAGCAGCTTAGGACTAGCGCCTCCCCGGGACAATGAGCAGTTCTTC. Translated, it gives CASSLGLAPPRDNEQFF.

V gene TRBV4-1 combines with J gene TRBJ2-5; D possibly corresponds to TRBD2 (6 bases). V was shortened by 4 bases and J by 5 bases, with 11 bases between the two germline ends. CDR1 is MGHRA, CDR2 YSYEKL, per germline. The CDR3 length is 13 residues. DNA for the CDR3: TGCGCCAGCAGCCCGGGACTCCATGAGACCCAGTACTTC. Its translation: CASSPGLHETQYF.

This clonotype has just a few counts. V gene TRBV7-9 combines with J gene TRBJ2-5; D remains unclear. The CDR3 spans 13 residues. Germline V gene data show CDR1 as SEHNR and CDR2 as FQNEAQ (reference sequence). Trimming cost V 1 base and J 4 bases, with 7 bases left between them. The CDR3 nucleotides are TGTGCCAGCAGCTTAGGGCGCGGAGAGACCCAGTACTTC. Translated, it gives CASSLGRGETQYF.

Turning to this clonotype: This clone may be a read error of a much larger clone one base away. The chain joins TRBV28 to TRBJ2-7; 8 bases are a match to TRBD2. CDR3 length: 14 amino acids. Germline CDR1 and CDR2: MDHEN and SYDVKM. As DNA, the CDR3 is TGTGCCAGCAGCCACGGGAGGGTTAACTACGAGCAGTGCTTC. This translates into CASSHGRVNYEQCF.

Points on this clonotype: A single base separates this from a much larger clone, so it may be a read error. The CDR3 sequence is CASSPTGPLLPPLHF. CDR3 bases: TGTGCCAGCAGTCCTACCGGGCCGCTCTTGCCACCCCTCCACTTT. J is TRBJ1-6 and V is TRBV28, with D unclear. Germline-derived CDR1 and CDR2 are MDHEN and SYDVKM. Trimming took 5 bases from V and 11 from J, leaving 19 bases between them. This CDR3 has 15 amino acids.